Each of the 25 T cell receptor beta chains below was sequenced from the same sample in a study of cytomegalovirus exposure and HLA in healthy donors. The assay was immunoSEQ multiplex PCR, and TCRdb's table has in-frame clones only and misses some. The sample lists 150,000 or so clones, roughly nine tenths seen once, with less than 3.5% in the top ten. Material: PBMCs. These receptor sequences come from a man younger than 35 in good health and CMV-seropositive.

V and J are TRBV2 and TRBJ2-7; 9 bases line up with TRBD2. The junction had 9 bases not matched to a gene; V was cut back by 3 bases and J by 9 bases. Germline CDR1 and CDR2: SNHLY and FYNNEI. There are 14 residues in the CDR3. The CDR3 DNA sequence: TGTGCCAGCAGTGATGCGGGGGGGAGCCTCGGGCAGTACTTC. Translated, it gives CASSDAGGSLGQYF. Using reference TRBV2 and TRBJ2-7 for the parts outside the CDR3, the full variable domain is EPEVTQTPSHQVTQMGQEVILRCVPISNHLYFYWYRQILGQKVEFLVSFYNNEISEKSEIFDDQFSVERPDGSNFTLKIRSTKLEDSAMYFCASSDAGGSLGQYFGPGTRLTVT.

This chain uses TRBV6-6 with TRBJ1-2; TRBD1 is a possible D gene (6 bases). Trimming stripped 7 bases from V and 8 bases from J, with 20 bases between. Germline CDR1 and CDR2: MNHNY and SVGAGI (reference sequence). The CDR3 is 14 residues long. In DNA form, the CDR3 reads TGTGCCAGCATACCCTATGGGGGGGCAAGGGGCTACACCTTC. Amino acid sequence: CASIPYGGARGYTF.

This clone came up once. The V gene is TRBV5-8, the J gene TRBJ1-5; weak D call: TRBD1 (5 bases). Trimming stripped 4 bases from V and 5 bases from J, with 10 bases between. The CDR3 covers 13 residues. CDR1 SGHTS and CDR2 YDEGEE come from the germline V gene. Here the CDR3 DNA reads TGTGCCAGCAGCCAGGGATCGGATCAGCCCCAGCATTTT. Encoded protein: CASSQGSDQPQHF.

CDR3 bases: TGCGCCGGGTCCCCCGGGAGCCCCACAGATACGCAGTATTTT. It codes for CAGSPGSPTDTQYF. The V gene is TRBV5-1, the J gene TRBJ2-3; TRBD2 is a possible D gene (6 bases). CDR1 and CDR2 from the germline V gene are SGHRS and YFSETQ. This CDR3 has 14 residues. V was clipped by 10 bases and J by 2 bases, with 17 bases between them.

This rearrangement joins TRBV6-1 to TRBJ2-5, with D possibly TRBD1 on 6 matching bases. Trimming shortened V by 4 bases and J by 5 bases, and 14 bases separated the two germline ends. CDR3 length: 14 residues. Germline values: CDR1 MNHNS, CDR2 SASEGT. CDR3: CASSADRILETQYF. The CDR3 DNA reads as TGTGCCAGCAGTGCCGACAGGATATTGGAGACCCAGTACTTC.

This rearrangement joins TRBV10-3 to TRBJ2-7; a possible D gene is TRBD2 (5 bases). The CDR3 is made up of 16 amino acids. Trimming stripped 0 bases from V and 0 bases from J, with 12 bases between. Germline values: CDR1 ENHRY, CDR2 SYGVKD. The CDR3 DNA sequence: TGTGCCATCAGTGAGTCGAGGGTTGCGAGCTCCTACGAGCAGTACTTC. Protein sequence: CAISESRVASSYEQYF.

The sample holds many counts of this clone. This rearrangement joins TRBV4-1 to TRBJ2-7; D is undetermined. CDR1 MGHRA and CDR2 YSYEKL come from the germline V gene. V was cut by 0 bases and J by 6 bases, with 6 bases left in between. The CDR3 is made up of 12 amino acids. Written as DNA, the CDR3 is TGCGCCAGCAGCCAAGATCCCCTCGAGCAGTACTTC. This gives the protein CASSQDPLEQYF.

The genes are TRBV21-1 and TRBJ2-1; TRBD2, the table's D call, was not compared with the DNA. TRBV21-1 is a listed pseudogene. This CDR3 contains 16 residues. Here the CDR3 DNA reads TGTGCCAGCAGCAAGCTCTGTCGGGGGGGTATACATGAGCAGTTCTTC. Its translation: CASSKLCRGGIHEQFF.

The count of this clone is one. CDR3 amino acids: CASSEFPGQGTYEQYF. DNA for the CDR3: TGTGCCAGCAGTGAATTCCCGGGACAGGGGACCTACGAGCAGTACTTC. The gene calls are TRBV25-1 and TRBJ2-7, with 10 nucleotides matching TRBD1. Germline assignment: CDR1 MGHDK and CDR2 SYGVNS. The CDR3 contains 16 residues. With 1 base clipped from V and 2 bases from J, the junction kept 5 bases outside the gene matches.

J is TRBJ1-1 and V is TRBV5-1; no clear D. The CDR3 runs 12 residues. The germline V gene encodes CDR1 SGHRS and CDR2 YFSETQ. Between the trimmed V and J ends, which lost 5 bases and 5 bases, there was a span of 10 bases. CDR3 DNA: TGCGCCAGCAGGGCGGGCCGGACTGAAGCTTTCTTT. Translating gives CASRAGRTEAFF.

J is TRBJ1-2 and V is TRBV11-1; a weak D match, TRBD1 (5 bases). The CDR3 consists of 13 residues. The ends were cut back, 3 bases at V and 3 bases at J, with 8 bases in the middle. Germline loops: CDR1 SGHAT, CDR2 FQDESV (reference sequence). The CDR3 sequence is CASSLRDYYGYTF. The CDR3 nucleotides are TGTGCCAGCAGCTTGAGGGACTACTATGGCTACACCTTC.

The chain links TRBV28 to TRBJ2-7, with 14 nucleotides matching TRBD2. Germline V CDR1 and CDR2: MDHEN, SYDVKM. Losses at the gene ends were 5 bases for V and 3 bases for J; bases not matched to a gene: 9. The CDR3 spans 17 residues. CDR3 in amino acids: CASSPGLAGVWGYEQYF. The CDR3 DNA reads TGTGCCAGCAGTCCGGGACTAGCGGGAGTCTGGGGCTACGAGCAGTACTTC.

This chain uses TRBV27 with TRBJ2-5, with 8 bases matching TRBD2. V lost 2 bases to trimming and J lost 1 base; unmatched junction nucleotides: 3. The length of the CDR3 is 15 residues. Germline V lookup: CDR1 MNHEY, CDR2 SMNVEV (reference sequence). The CDR3 here is CASSLNSGGQETQYF. The CDR3 DNA reads as TGTGCCAGCAGTTTAAACAGCGGGGGCCAAGAGACCCAGTACTTC.

The chain carries TRBV5-1 and TRBJ1-5, with D possibly matching TRBD1 (6 bases). Germline V gene lookup returns CDR1 SGHRS and CDR2 YFSETQ. CDR3 length equals 15 residues. Deletions cut 0 bases from V and 1 base from J, with 8 bases between. CDR3 amino acids: CASSLGGQSNQPQHF. The DNA of the CDR3 is TGCGCCAGCAGCTTGGGGGGACAAAGCAATCAGCCCCAGCATTTT.

The rearrangement uses TRBV7-2 and TRBJ2-3, with a weak D call TRBD2 (5 bases). This CDR3 region has 16 residues. CDR1 is SGHTA, CDR2 FQGNSA, per germline. Trimming removed 2 bases from V and 2 bases from J, with 14 bases in between. The CDR3 loop is CASSLIGGQSTDTQYF. The CDR3 bases are TGTGCCAGCAGCTTAATTGGCGGGCAATCCACAGATACGCAGTATTTT.

The rearrangement uses TRBV27 and TRBJ2-1; the match to TRBD2 covers 9 bases. From germline, CDR1 is MNHEY and CDR2 SMNVEV (reference sequence). There are 15 residues in the CDR3. V lost 6 bases, J lost 4 bases, and 7 bases stayed unmatched. CDR3: CASSILAGNYNEQFF. In DNA, the CDR3 is TGTGCCAGCAGCATTCTAGCGGGGAATTACAATGAGCAGTTCTTC.

This chain uses TRBV4-3 with TRBJ1-5; the D is unclear. The germline V gene encodes CDR1 LGHNA and CDR2 YSLEER. The CDR3 extends over 17 amino acids. Between the trimmed V and J ends, which lost 0 bases and 3 bases, there was a span of 15 bases. Written as DNA, the CDR3 is TGCGCCAGCAGCCAAGATCCGGCAGGCTCCCCCAATCAGCCCCAGCATTTT. Its protein product is CASSQDPAGSPNQPQHF.

Remarks on this clone: One end of the junction fails to match germline, which may point to a read error. The J gene is TRBJ2-3, the V gene TRBV29-1; D may be TRBD1 (5 bases). Germline lookup yields CDR1 SQVTM and CDR2 ANQGSEA. There are 16 residues in the CDR3. CDR3 coding DNA: TGCAGCGTCGAAGGGGCTCTCCTAGGGGCCACAGATACGCAGTATTTT. This encodes CSVEGALLGATDTQYF.

This sequence joins TRBV4-3 and TRBJ2-1; 7 bases fit TRBD1. The V gene's germline CDR1 is LGHNA and CDR2 YSLEER. The length of the CDR3 is 17 residues. Trimming removed 4 bases from V and 0 bases from J; junction bases left unmatched: 9. CDR3 loop: CASSPSGTEYSYNEQFF. DNA of the CDR3: TGCGCCAGCAGCCCGTCCGGGACAGAGTACTCCTACAATGAGCAGTTCTTC.

This chain uses TRBV4-1 with TRBJ2-3; D is perhaps TRBD2 (6 bases). V lost 0 bases to trimming and J lost 2 bases, with 12 bases between them. The CDR3 runs 16 residues. Germline lookup yields CDR1 MGHRA and CDR2 YSYEKL. In DNA form, the CDR3 reads TGCGCCAGCAGCCAAGATCGGGCTAGCGCCACAGATACGCAGTATTTT. The encoded protein is CASSQDRASATDTQYF.

This chain joins TRBV18 and TRBJ1-2; 7 bases map to TRBD1. V gave up 3 bases and J gave up 6 bases; unmatched junction bases: 7. Germline V gives CDR1 KGHSH, CDR2 LQKENI. The CDR3 covers 14 residues. CDR3 in DNA: TGTGCCAGCTCACCTCTAGGGACAGCCGATGGCTACACCTTC. Its translation is CASSPLGTADGYTF.

Here the CDR3 reads CASSIRTGAAPYEQYF. The CDR3 region has the DNA TGTGCCAGCAGCATCAGGACAGGAGCTGCCCCTTACGAGCAGTACTTC. The J gene is TRBJ2-7, the V gene TRBV7-6, with TRBD1 matching over 7 bases. Per germline, CDR1 SGHVS and CDR2 FNYEAQ. The trim removed 5 bases at V and 4 bases at J, leaving 14 bases unmatched. The CDR3 has 16 amino acids.

This clone was counted a few times. The chain recombines TRBV10-3 with TRBJ2-3; 11 bases fit TRBD1. With 6 bases clipped from V and 3 bases from J, the junction kept 8 bases outside the gene matches. This CDR3 comprises 16 residues. Germline lookup yields CDR1 ENHRY and CDR2 SYGVKD. DNA of the CDR3: TGTGCCATCAGGGCAGGACAGGGGGCGGGTACAGATACGCAGTATTTT. Residues: CAIRAGQGAGTDTQYF.

The chain couples TRBV5-4 to TRBJ2-3; possibly TRBD2 for D (6 bases). In germline, CDR1 is SGHNT, CDR2 YYREEE (reference sequence). The CDR3 is 18 residues long. The germline V and J ends were trimmed by 2 bases and 5 bases, with 24 bases remaining between them. The CDR3 DNA is TGTGCCAGCAGCTTTGGCCCTTCTCCTGACGGGAGTAGAGATACGCAGTATTTT. This sequence encodes CASSFGPSPDGSRDTQYF.

The V gene is TRBV4-1, the J gene TRBJ2-7, with 9 bases that match TRBD1. With 0 bases clipped from V and 2 bases from J, the junction kept 5 bases outside the gene matches. The CDR3 runs to 16 residues. Germline CDR1 is MGHRA and CDR2 is YSYEKL. The chain's CDR3 is CASSQDQGTGTYEQYF. For the CDR3, the DNA is TGCGCCAGCAGCCAAGATCAGGGGACAGGGACCTACGAGCAGTACTTC.